These T cell receptor beta chains were read from a single sample in a study of CD4 T cells in relation to SARS-CoV-2 and coronaviruses. The antigens of these receptors remain unknown. Sequencing used immunoSEQ multiplex PCR; TCRdb keeps in-frame clones, though not all of them. The sample holds 20,000 to 25,000 clones, over 65% seen once. Sequenced: CD4+ T cells from PBMCs, cultured in vitro. Source of these receptors: a human donor in good health. Each CDR3 is given with its conserved first and last residue. D genes are given only for firm matches. Clone size, where shown, is once, few, many, or a class for clones that have expanded.

d_gene	j_gene	v_gene	abundance	CDR3nt	CDR3aa
-	TRBJ2-1	TRBV6-6	once	TGTGCCAGCCGCCAGCTAGTTGATGAGCAGTTCTTC	CASRQLVDEQFF
-	TRBJ2-7	TRBV5-6	-	TGTGCCAGCAGTCCTGACCCTGACTACGAGCAGTACTTC	CASSPDPDYEQYF
-	TRBJ2-1	TRBV5-1	-	TGCGCCAGCAGCCGAGAGAGATACAATGAGCAGTTCTTC	CASSRERYNEQFF
-	TRBJ1-5	TRBV5-1	few	TGCGCCAGCAGCTTGGAGGGTGGTTACAATCAGCCCCAGCATTTT	CASSLEGGYNQPQHF
-	TRBJ1-1	TRBV5-1	-	TGCGCCAGCAGCCCTGCTACTCCAATGAACACTGAAGCTTTCTTT	CASSPATPMNTEAFF
-	TRBJ2-5	TRBV19	few	TGTGCCAGTAGTGCCTGGACAGACCAAGAGACCCAGTACTTC	CASSAWTDQETQYF
-	TRBJ1-1	TRBV19	-	TGTGCCAGTAGTTCGGGACCTGACGAAGCTTTCTTT	CASSSGPDEAFF
-	TRBJ2-3	TRBV2	-	TGTGCCAGCACCAGAAGGGGCACAGATACGCAGTATTTT	CASTRRGTDTQYF
-	TRBJ2-1	TRBV28	-	TGTGCCAGCATATCCCCAGGGTTGAATGAGCAGTTCTTC	CASISPGLNEQFF
TRBD2	TRBJ2-7	TRBV9	-	TGTGCCAGCAGCCGAAGAGCGGGATCACACTACGAGCAGTACTTC	CASSRRAGSHYEQYF
TRBD1	TRBJ2-1	TRBV27	-	TGTGCCAGCACACGACAGGGATACAATGAGCAGTTCTTC	CASTRQGYNEQFF
-	TRBJ2-4	TRBV2	-	TGTGCCAGCAGTGAAGCAGAAAACATTCAGTACTTC	CASSEAENIQYF
TRBD1	TRBJ2-5	TRBV6-2/TRBV6-3	-	TGTGCCAGCAGCTCGGGACAGGGACCCCAAGAGACCCAGTACTTC	CASSSGQGPQETQYF
-	TRBJ2-7	TRBV24-1	once	TGTGCCACCAGTGACTCCGGGTCCAAAACCTACGAGCAGTACTTC	CATSDSGSKTYEQYF
-	TRBJ2-3	TRBV6-5	-	TGTGCCACCACAAGCACAGATACGCAGTATTTT	CATTSTDTQYF
TRBD2	TRBJ2-2	TRBV5-1	once	TGCGCCAGCAGCTTGGCAGCGGGAACCGGGGAGCTGTTTTTT	CASSLAAGTGELFF
TRBD2	TRBJ2-7	TRBV7-9	few	TGTGCCAGCAGCCTTGCCCCTAGCGGGACCTACGAGCAGTACTTC	CASSLAPSGTYEQYF
TRBD1	TRBJ2-2	TRBV2	-	TGTGCCAGCAGTGAGGGGCAGGGGGCTGCCGGGGAGCTGTTTTTT	CASSEGQGAAGELFF
-	TRBJ2-2	TRBV18	-	TGTGCCAGCTCACCACGGGACACCGGGGAGCTGTTTTTT	CASSPRDTGELFF
-	TRBJ2-5	TRBV10-3	-	TGTGCCACCTGGGATATGGAGACCCAGTACTTC	CATWDMETQYF
-	TRBJ2-1	TRBV5-1	-	TGCGCCAGCAGCGGACTAGGGGGCGACGTGAATGAGCAGTTCTTC	CASSGLGGDVNEQFF
-	TRBJ1-3	TRBV6-5	-	TGTGCCAGCAGCTGGCAGAACTCTGGAAACACCATATATTTT	CASSWQNSGNTIYF
TRBD1	TRBJ1-3	TRBV30	few	TGTGCCTGGAATCGAGGGGGCACCCCGGAGGGTAACACCATATATTTT	CAWNRGGTPEGNTIYF
-	TRBJ2-2	TRBV2	-	TGTGCCAGCAGTGAATCTGGCGGGACCTTCGCGAACACCGGGGAGCTGTTTTTT	CASSESGGTFANTGELFF
-	TRBJ2-5	TRBV5-1	-	TGCGCCAGCAGCTTGGCCGAGACCCAGTACTTC	CASSLAETQYF
-	TRBJ1-6	TRBV7-8	-	TGTGCCAGCAGCTTCGACAGGATTTCACCCCTCCACTTT	CASSFDRISPLHF
TRBD1	TRBJ2-5	TRBV4-2	-	TGTGCCAGCAGCCAAGAGACAGGGGGCTTAGAGACCCAGTACTTC	CASSQETGGLETQYF
-	TRBJ2-7	TRBV12-5	-	TGTGCTAGTGGTTTGGGCCCTCAGGGTTCTTACGAGCAGTACTTC	CASGLGPQGSYEQYF
-	TRBJ1-3	TRBV18	-	TGTGCCAGCTCACCCCGGGCCCCCCCAGAGGGAAACACCATATATTTT	CASSPRAPPEGNTIYF